The 6 T cell receptor beta chains listed next were all sequenced from one sample in a study of T cells in Graves' hyperthyroidism and ophthalmopathy. RNA transcripts were the template for amplifying TCR beta CDR3 regions. HTBI primers drove first-round RT-PCR of the TCR CDR3. TCRdb redid the calling of the multiplex PCR reads with MiXCR, one entry per CDR3 protein. The data show under 750,000 distinct CDR3 sequences, about 19% seen once. The material sequenced was blood. These TCRs come from a woman aged 45 to 65 with Graves' hyperthyroidism that later progressed to Graves' ophthalmopathy.

This clonotype was detected many times. The chain employs TRBV20-1 and TRBJ1-5, with TRBD1 matching over 8 bases. The CDR3 consists of 14 residues. With 3 bases clipped from V and 9 bases from J, the junction kept 10 bases outside the gene matches. Germline V CDR1 and CDR2: DFQATT, SNEGSKA (reference sequence). Written as DNA, the CDR3 is TGCAGTGCTAGCCCCAGGACAGGGCTACGGCCCCAGCATTTT. Protein: CSASPRTGLRPQHF.

The rearrangement joins TRBV7-9 to TRBJ2-1; 7 bases line up with TRBD2. V was clipped by 6 bases and J by 6 bases; unmatched bases: 11. Germline lookup yields CDR1 SEHNR and CDR2 FQNEAQ (reference sequence). There are 15 residues in the CDR3. The CDR3 loop reads CASSGGGRPFNEQFF. In nucleotides, the CDR3 is TGTGCCAGCAGTGGGGGGGGAAGACCTTTCAATGAGCAGTTCTTC.

This rearrangement joins TRBV10-3 to TRBJ2-5, with D hard to call. Trimming removed 4 bases at V and 1 base at J, with 7 bases between. The CDR3 length is 13 residues. The germline gives CDR1 ENHRY, CDR2 SYGVKD. The CDR3: CAISVSRQETQYF. CDR3 DNA sequence: TGTGCCATCAGTGTCAGCCGCCAAGAGACCCAGTACTTC.

In this sample, this clonotype turned up many times. In DNA, the CDR3 is TGTGCCAGCAGCTTAGATGGCAGGGATTCACCCCTCCACTTT. Residues: CASSLDGRDSPLHF. This chain uses TRBV11-2 with TRBJ1-6, with D possibly TRBD1 on 5 matching bases. CDR1 is SGHAT and CDR2 is FQNNGV in the germline V gene. This CDR3 has 14 residues. Trimming took off 0 bases at V and 8 bases at J, with 8 bases between the two ends.

Ten or more counts support this clonotype. The chain employs TRBV11-2 and TRBJ1-1; no reliable D call. V was shortened by 1 base and J by 6 bases, with 12 bases between the two germline ends. Germline V gene lookup returns CDR1 SGHAT and CDR2 FQNNGV. The CDR3 runs to 14 residues. The CDR3 sequence: CASSLGSARPEAFF. In DNA, the CDR3 is TGTGCCAGCAGCTTAGGTTCGGCCAGACCTGAAGCTTTCTTT.

This clonotype appeared many times. The V and J genes are TRBV7-9 and TRBJ2-7; no clear D. Trimming cost V 4 bases and J 2 bases, with 9 bases left between them. Germline CDR1 is SEHNR and CDR2 is FQNEAQ (reference sequence). The CDR3 extends over 13 amino acids. For the CDR3, the DNA is TGTGCCAGCAGCTCTCCAGGAGCCTACGAGCAGTACTTC. This codes for CASSSPGAYEQYF.